This T cell receptor beta chain appears in the sequencing data of a study of blood T cell repertoires in COVID-19. Study information: The origin of the acute and convalescent COVID-19 samples was the United States, Italy and Spain. PBMCs, B-cell-depleted T cells, or T cells provided the cDNA or gDNA that made up the material.

In germline, CDR1 is SGHDT, CDR2 YYEEEE. The V gene end was trimmed by 2 bases and the J gene end by 2 bases; junction bases not matched to a gene: 5. CDR3 length: 15 amino acids. As handled by the study authors: For nucleated cells, counts were estimated from reference gene primer amplification. The data were produced by immunoSEQ multiplex PCR, yet TCRdb's version contains in-frame clones alone and is incomplete. Clone size and V and J calls were adopted from that table, with D and trimming inferred from the DNA. The table has 200,000 to 300,000 clones, roughly four fifths seen once. The chain combines TRBV5-6 with TRBJ1-1; 8 bases fit TRBD1. Sequencing input: peripheral blood. This TCR was sampled from a man aged 50 to 59 with acute or convalescent COVID-19. The DNA for the CDR3 is TGTGCCAGCAGCTTCAGGGGGCCTTTTAACACTGAAGCTTTCTTT. Its protein product is CASSFRGPFNTEAFF. Full variable domain (remainder filled in from reference TRBV5-6 and TRBJ1-1): DAGVTQSPTHLIKTRGQQVTLRCSPKSGHDTVSWYQQALGQGPQFIFQYYEEEERQRGNFPDRFSGHQFPNYSSELNVNALLLGDSALYLCASSFRGPFNTEAFFGQGTRLTVV.